The 2 T cell receptor beta chains reported below all come from one sample, sequenced in a study of CXCR3-negative and CXCR3-positive naive CD8 T cells. The study made its TRB cDNA libraries by 5' RACE, adding UMI labels. TCRdb reprocessed the 5' RACE reads, keeping one entry per CDR3 protein, no DNA. The sample totals about 8,700 distinct CDR3 sequences. The material sequenced was naive CXCR3- CD8+ T cells from blood. As for subset: CD45RO-CCR7+CD27+CD95- naive CD8+ T cells lacking CXCR3 (TNR3-). Receptor source: a human donor in good health. Some clones in this sample may be carry-over from other donors' samples.

This clonotype registers medium-sized by frequency. This sequence joins TRBV11-2 and TRBJ2-1. The CDR3 is 12 residues long. Looked up from germline, CDR1 is SGHAT and CDR2 is FQNNGV. CDR3 sequence: CASSLVGYEQFF.

The chain joins TRBV29-1 to TRBJ1-1; TCRdb's D call, TRBD1, is unchecked because there is no DNA. CDR1 and CDR2 from the germline V gene are SQVTM and ANQGSEA. This CDR3 region has 14 residues. The CDR3 loop is CSVPWTGANTEAFF. The variable domain in full, completed from reference TRBV29-1 and TRBJ1-1, reads SAVISQKPSRDICQRGTSLTIQCQVDSQVTMMFWYRQQPGQSLTLIATANQGSEATYESGFVIDKFPISRPNLTFSTLTVSNMSPEDSSIYLCSVPWTGANTEAFFGQGTRLTVV.